This T cell receptor (beta chain) derives from a study of glioma-infiltrating T cells. TCR alpha and beta CDR3 regions were amplified from RNA using iRepertoire nested multiplex PCR. TCRdb reprocessed the multiplex PCR reads with MiXCR, giving one entry per CDR3 protein. The data show fewer than 500,000 distinct CDR3 sequences, with roughly 41% seen just once and more than 10% held by the top ten. The CDR3 has 12 residues. Germline values: CDR1 SGHVS, CDR2 FNYEAQ. V lost 6 bases and J lost 8, with 11 bases in between. The receptor comes from a human donor with low-grade glioma or glioblastoma, undergoing nonglioma brain surgery, or in good health (not recorded which). Sequences were obtained from glioma tissue, nonneoplastic brain tissue, or PBMCs (not recorded which). The V and J genes are TRBV7-6 and TRBJ2-1; D gene ambiguous. The CDR3 nucleotides are TGTGCCAGCAGTTCACCTTCTCATGAGCAGTTCTTC. It is translated as CASSSPSHEQFF.